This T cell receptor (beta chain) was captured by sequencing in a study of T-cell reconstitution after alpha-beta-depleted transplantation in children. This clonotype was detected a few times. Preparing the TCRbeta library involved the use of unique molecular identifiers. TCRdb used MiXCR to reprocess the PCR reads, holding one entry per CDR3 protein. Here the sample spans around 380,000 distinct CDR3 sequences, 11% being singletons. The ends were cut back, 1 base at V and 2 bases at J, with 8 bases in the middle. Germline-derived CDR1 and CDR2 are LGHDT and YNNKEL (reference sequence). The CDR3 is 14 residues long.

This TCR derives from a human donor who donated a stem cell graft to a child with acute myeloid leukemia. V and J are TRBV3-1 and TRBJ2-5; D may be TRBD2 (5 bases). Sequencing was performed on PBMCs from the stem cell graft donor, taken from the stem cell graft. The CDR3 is CASSQVGGQETQYF. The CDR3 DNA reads TGTGCCAGCAGCCAAGTAGGAGGTCAAGAGACCCAGTACTTC.